These T cell receptor beta chains were read from a single sample in a study of control samples from healthy donors and cancer patients. Produced via immunoSEQ multiplex PCR; TCRdb's table is partial and in-frame only. Among 50,000 or so clones, 85% to 95% were seen once, and the ten largest hold approximately 2.2%. The source material was blood. The receptors were gathered from a man aged 30-40 years in good health. Both conserved end residues are part of each CDR3. The D gene is left open where the match is weak. Clone size is given for some rows only: seen once, a few or many times, or a class if the clone is expanded.

- - TRBJ2-5 TRBV2 CASSEGARQETQYF TGTGCCAGCAGTGAAGGCGCCAGACAAGAGACCCAGTACTTC
- TRBD2 TRBJ2-1 TRBV19 CASSKGTSGRAQFYNEQFF TGTGCCAGTAGTAAGGGGACTAGCGGGAGGGCCCAATTTTACAATGAGCAGTTCTTC
- - TRBJ2-5 TRBV30 CAWSVGIETQYF TGTGCCTGGAGTGTTGGGATTGAGACCCAGTACTTC
- - TRBJ1-5 TRBV10-1 CASSTGLDQPQHF TGCGCCAGCAGTACAGGGTTGGATCAGCCCCAGCATTTT
- TRBD1 TRBJ1-5 TRBV6-4 CASSAGGLNQPQHF TGTGCCAGCAGTGCAGGGGGCTTGAATCAGCCCCAGCATTTT
- TRBD1 TRBJ1-2 TRBV18 CASSPAGTGFGYTF TGTGCCAGCTCACCAGCTGGGACAGGGTTTGGCTACACCTTC
- - TRBJ2-7 TRBV7-3 CASSLGLGTRQYF TGTGCCAGCAGCTTAGGTCTAGGGACTCGGCAGTACTTC
- - TRBJ1-1 TRBV7-9 CASSLGARLENTEAFF TGTGCCAGCAGCTTAGGGGCGCGGCTCGAGAACACTGAAGCTTTCTTT
few - TRBJ2-5 TRBV24-1 CATGGGETQYF TGTGCCACCGGTGGGGGAGAGACCCAGTACTTC
- - TRBJ2-7 TRBV27 CASSLRPDFYEQYF TGTGCCAGCAGTTTACGGCCGGACTTCTACGAGCAGTACTTC
- TRBD2 TRBJ2-7 TRBV14 CASSWGGSSYEQYF TGTGCCAGCAGCTGGGGGGGAAGCTCCTACGAGCAGTACTTC
- TRBD2 TRBJ2-1 TRBV14 CASSQDGTSGNEQFF TGTGCCAGCAGCCAAGATGGGACTAGCGGAAATGAGCAGTTCTTC
- - TRBJ2-1 TRBV10-3 CAISESGGSYNEQFF TGTGCCATCAGTGAGTCAGGGGGCTCCTACAATGAGCAGTTCTTC
- TRBD1 TRBJ1-1 TRBV19 CASNRLEGQQAFF TGTGCCAGTAATCGGCTCGAGGGACAGCAAGCTTTCTTT
- - TRBJ1-1 TRBV28 CASSLGSLGTEAFF TGTGCCAGCAGTTTAGGCAGCCTGGGCACTGAAGCTTTCTTT
- - TRBJ1-2 TRBV28 CASILRGRPNYGYTF TGTGCCAGCATCCTCCGTGGCAGGCCCAACTATGGCTACACCTTC
- - TRBJ2-2 TRBV19 CASSILAVGYTGELFF TGTGCCAGTAGTATTCTAGCTGTGGGATACACCGGGGAGCTGTTTTTT
once - TRBJ2-5 TRBV3-1/TRBV3-2 CASSQGPLDSSYF TGTGCCAGCAGCCAAGGGCCCCTTGACTCCAGCTACTTC
- - TRBJ1-6 TRBV30 CAWRSLIDSPLHF TGTGCCTGGAGGTCGTTGATAGATTCACCCCTCCACTTT
- - TRBJ1-5 TRBV5-1 CASSLGGTQPQHF TGCGCCAGCAGCCTAGGGGGAACTCAGCCCCAGCATTTT
few - TRBJ1-6 TRBV6-1 CASSDRQGNSPLHF TGTGCCAGCAGTGACCGTCAGGGCAATTCACCCCTCCACTTT
once TRBD1 TRBJ1-5 TRBV6-5 CASRWTGEGNQPQHF TGTGCCAGCAGGTGGACAGGGGAGGGAAATCAGCCCCAGCATTTT
- - TRBJ2-2 TRBV3-1/TRBV3-2 CASSQQGYTGELFF TGTGCCAGCAGCCAGCAAGGGTACACCGGGGAGCTGTTTTTT
- TRBD1 TRBJ2-7 TRBV30 CARRRGNEQYF TGTGCCAGACGCAGGGGGAACGAGCAGTACTTC
- - TRBJ1-5 TRBV2 CASSEGTYSNQPQHF TGTGCCAGCAGTGAAGGGACATATAGCAATCAGCCCCAGCATTTT
- - TRBJ2-1 TRBV30 CAFTPYGTPNEQFF TGTGCCTTCACCCCTTACGGGACACCTAATGAGCAGTTCTTC
once - TRBJ1-2 TRBV28 CASSSTLSIYGYTF TGTGCCAGCAGTTCAACCCTTTCGATCTATGGCTACACCTTC
- TRBD1 TRBJ1-2 TRBV6-4 CASSAHRGLGYGYTF TGTGCCAGCAGTGCCCACAGGGGGCTCGGGTATGGCTACACCTTC
- TRBD2 TRBJ2-2 TRBV19 CASSIFLGGGTGELFF TGTGCCAGTAGTATATTTCTCGGGGGGGGCACCGGGGAGCTGTTTTTT
- TRBD1 TRBJ1-1 TRBV5-1 CASSLTGENTEAFF TGCGCCAGCAGCTTGACAGGGGAGAACACTGAAGCTTTCTTT
- - TRBJ1-2 TRBV7-9 CASSPGGATYGYTF TGTGCCAGCAGCCCGGGGGGGGCTACTTATGGCTACACCTTC
- - TRBJ1-5 TRBV2 CAIGTDYQPQHF TGTGCCATTGGGACCGACTATCAGCCCCAGCATTTT
- - TRBJ2-1 TRBV21-1 CASTSKGLAGEQVYNEQFF TGTGCCAGCACCTCAAAGGGGCTAGCGGGAGAGCAAGTCTACAATGAGCAGTTCTTC
- - TRBJ2-6 TRBV2 CASSWTASGANVLTF TGTGCCAGCAGTTGGACTGCCTCCGGGGCCAACGTCCTGACTTTC
- - TRBJ2-2 TRBV20-1 CSATSTGELFF TGCAGTGCCACTAGCACCGGGGAGCTGTTTTTT
- - TRBJ1-2 TRBV5-6 CASHEGGGGYTF TGTGCCAGTCATGAAGGAGGGGGAGGCTACACCTTC
- - TRBJ2-3 TRBV24-1 CATSDPGTHSWTDTQYF TGTGCCACCAGTGATCCCGGGACCCACAGTTGGACAGATACGCAGTATTTT
- TRBD1 TRBJ2-2 TRBV28 CASSDRVWGTGELFF TGTGCCAGCAGCGACAGGGTTTGGGGGACCGGGGAGCTGTTTTTT
- - TRBJ2-3 TRBV21-1 CASSKGSFGRRGDTQYF TGTGCCAGCAGCAAAGGGTCTTTTGGTAGGCGTGGAGATACGCAGTATTTT
- TRBD2 TRBJ2-3 TRBV5-1 CASSPLLGGSNTDTQYF TGCGCCAGCAGCCCGCTTCTGGGCGGGAGTAACACAGATACGCAGTATTTT
- TRBD1 TRBJ1-3 TRBV10-2 CASSTSDRGSGNTIYF TGCGCCAGCAGTACCTCTGACAGGGGCTCTGGAAACACCATATATTTT
- - TRBJ1-4 TRBV6-5 CASSYGVRNNEKLFF TGTGCCAGCAGTTACGGCGTCAGAAATAATGAAAAACTGTTTTTT
- - TRBJ2-4 TRBV28 CASSRRGSAAKNIQYF TGTGCCAGCAGCAGAAGGGGGAGCGCAGCCAAAAACATTCAGTACTTC
- - TRBJ1-5 TRBV3-1/TRBV3-2 CASSQGLGNSNQPQHF TGTGCCAGCAGCCAAGGGTTAGGTAATAGCAATCAGCCCCAGCATTTT
- - TRBJ2-7 TRBV4-1 CASSQAAGETYEQYF TGCGCCAGCAGCCAAGCGGCAGGGGAGACGTACGAGCAGTACTTC
- TRBD1 TRBJ2-2 TRBV3-1/TRBV3-2 CASSQGTGTPGELFF TGTGCCAGCAGCCAAGGGACAGGGACCCCCGGGGAGCTGTTTTTT
once TRBD1 TRBJ2-3 TRBV5-4 CASSFRTGHTDTQYF TGTGCCAGCAGCTTTAGGACAGGGCACACAGATACGCAGTATTTT
- TRBD1 TRBJ1-1 TRBV4-1 CASSQVGGQGNTEAFF TGCGCCAGCAGCCAAGTAGGAGGACAGGGGAACACTGAAGCTTTCTTT
- - TRBJ1-5 TRBV4-3 CASSQEAENQPQHF TGCGCCAGCAGCCAAGAGGCGGAAAATCAGCCCCAGCATTTT
- - TRBJ1-4 TRBV30 CALGWEGEKLFF TGTGCCCTGGGTTGGGAAGGCGAAAAACTGTTTTTT
- - TRBJ1-6 TRBV2 CASSGWGRDSPLHF TGTGCCAGCAGTGGCTGGGGCCGGGATTCACCCCTCCACTTT
- - TRBJ1-4 TRBV6-5 CAPPREKLFF TGTGCCCCCCCTCGTGAAAAACTGTTTTTT
medium-sized TRBD1 TRBJ1-4 TRBV6-1 CASSEGQGAFEKLFF TGTGCCAGCAGTGAAGGGCAGGGGGCTTTTGAAAAACTGTTTTTT
- - TRBJ1-1 TRBV5-1 CASRSYLDTEAFF TGCGCCAGCAGAAGCTACTTGGACACTGAAGCTTTCTTT
- - TRBJ1-4 TRBV7-2 CASSLRSEKLFF TGTGCCAGCAGCTTACGATCAGAAAAACTGTTTTTT
- - TRBJ2-1 TRBV11-2 CASSPRGSRGTYNEQFF TGTGCCAGCAGCCCCAGGGGTTCGAGGGGCACCTACAATGAGCAGTTCTTC
- TRBD2 TRBJ2-7 TRBV11-3 CASSLAPGTSGGYEQYF TGTGCCAGCAGCTTAGCGCCCGGGACTAGCGGGGGCTACGAGCAGTACTTC
- TRBD2 TRBJ2-7 TRBV7-2 CASRSGLAGYEQYF TGTGCCAGCAGATCGGGACTAGCTGGCTACGAGCAGTACTTC
- - TRBJ2-5 TRBV14 CASSQSRQGTQYF TGTGCCAGCAGCCAATCAAGGCAGGGGACCCAGTACTTC
- TRBD1 TRBJ2-1 TRBV4-3 CASSQDGTGGYNEQFF TGCGCCAGCAGCCAAGATGGGACAGGGGGCTACAATGAGCAGTTCTTC